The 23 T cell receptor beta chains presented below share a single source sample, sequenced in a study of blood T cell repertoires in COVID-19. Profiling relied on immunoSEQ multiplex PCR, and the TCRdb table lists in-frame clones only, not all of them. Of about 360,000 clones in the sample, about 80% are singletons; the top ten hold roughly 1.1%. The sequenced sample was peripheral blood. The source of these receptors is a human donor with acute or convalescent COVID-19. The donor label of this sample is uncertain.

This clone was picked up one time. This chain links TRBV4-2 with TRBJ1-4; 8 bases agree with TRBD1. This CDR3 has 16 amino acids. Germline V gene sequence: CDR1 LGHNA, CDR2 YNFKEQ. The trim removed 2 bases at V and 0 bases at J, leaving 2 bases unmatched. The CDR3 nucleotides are TGTGCCAGCAGCCAACCACAGGGGGCAACTAATGAAAAACTGTTTTTT. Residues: CASSQPQGATNEKLFF.

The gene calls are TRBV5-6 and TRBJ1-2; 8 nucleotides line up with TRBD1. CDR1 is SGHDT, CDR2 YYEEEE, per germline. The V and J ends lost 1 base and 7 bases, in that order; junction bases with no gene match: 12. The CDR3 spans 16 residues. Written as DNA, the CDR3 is TGTGCCAGCAGCTTGTATGGGCAGGGGGCGATGGGTGGCTACACCTTC. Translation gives CASSLYGQGAMGGYTF.

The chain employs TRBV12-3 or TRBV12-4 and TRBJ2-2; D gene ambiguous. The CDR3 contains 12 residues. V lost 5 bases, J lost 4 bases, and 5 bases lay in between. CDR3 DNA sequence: TGTGCCAGCAGTCCATCCACCGGGGAGCTGTTTTTT. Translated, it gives CASSPSTGELFF.

The CDR3 DNA reads as TGTGCCAGCAGTCCGGGGGTTACTGGGAGCACTGAAGCTTTCTTT. Its protein product is CASSPGVTGSTEAFF. This chain links TRBV28 with TRBJ1-1, with a tentative D call TRBD1 (5 bases). Germline CDR1 is MDHEN and CDR2 is SYDVKM. V was cut by 5 bases and J by 4 bases, with 17 bases left in between. The CDR3 totals 15 residues.

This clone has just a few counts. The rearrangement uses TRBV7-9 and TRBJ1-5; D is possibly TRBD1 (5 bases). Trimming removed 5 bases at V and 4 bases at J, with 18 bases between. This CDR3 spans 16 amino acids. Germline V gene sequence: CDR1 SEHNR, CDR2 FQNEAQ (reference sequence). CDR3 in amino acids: CASSPPPGTGNQPQHF. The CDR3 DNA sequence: TGTGCCAGCAGCCCTCCCCCCGGCACAGGAAATCAGCCCCAGCATTTT.

Here the CDR3 reads CASSQAREKGYTF. DNA for the CDR3: TGTGCCAGCAGCCAAGCCAGGGAAAAGGGCTACACCTTC. V gene TRBV14 combines with J gene TRBJ1-2; possible D gene TRBD1, 5 bases. The germline gives CDR1 SGHDN, CDR2 FVKESK. The CDR3 length is 13 residues. V lost 1 base to trimming and J lost 8 bases, with 11 bases between them.

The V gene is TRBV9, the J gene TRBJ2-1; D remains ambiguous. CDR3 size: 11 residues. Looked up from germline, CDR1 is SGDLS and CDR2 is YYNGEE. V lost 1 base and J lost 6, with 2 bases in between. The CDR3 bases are TGTGCCAGCAGCGTACTCAATGAGCAGTTCTTC. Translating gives CASSVLNEQFF.

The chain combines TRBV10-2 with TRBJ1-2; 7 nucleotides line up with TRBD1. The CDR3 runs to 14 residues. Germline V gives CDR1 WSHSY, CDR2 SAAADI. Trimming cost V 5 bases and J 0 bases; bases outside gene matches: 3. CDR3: CASSRTGANYGYTF. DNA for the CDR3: TGCGCCAGCAGTCGGACAGGAGCTAACTATGGCTACACCTTC.

The CDR3 loop is CASSEAWDRNTEAFF. The CDR3 DNA reads TGTGCCAGCAGTGAAGCCTGGGACAGAAACACTGAAGCTTTCTTT. The chain couples TRBV6-1 to TRBJ1-1; 7 nucleotides line up with TRBD1. J was trimmed by 2 bases and V by 0 bases; bases with no gene match: 3. The CDR3 loop spans 15 amino acids. Looked up from germline, CDR1 is MNHNS and CDR2 is SASEGT.

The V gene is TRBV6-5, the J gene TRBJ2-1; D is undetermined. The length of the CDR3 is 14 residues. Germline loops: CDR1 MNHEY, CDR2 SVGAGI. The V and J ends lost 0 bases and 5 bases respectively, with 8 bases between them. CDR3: CASSYSRGNNEQFF. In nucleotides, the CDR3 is TGTGCCAGCAGTTACTCGCGTGGTAACAATGAGCAGTTCTTC.

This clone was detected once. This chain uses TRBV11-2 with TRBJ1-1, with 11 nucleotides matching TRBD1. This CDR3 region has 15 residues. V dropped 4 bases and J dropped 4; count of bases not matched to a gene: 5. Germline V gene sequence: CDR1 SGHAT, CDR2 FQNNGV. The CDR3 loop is CASSWTGTGGTEAFF. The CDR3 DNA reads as TGTGCCAGCAGCTGGACCGGGACAGGGGGCACTGAAGCTTTCTTT.

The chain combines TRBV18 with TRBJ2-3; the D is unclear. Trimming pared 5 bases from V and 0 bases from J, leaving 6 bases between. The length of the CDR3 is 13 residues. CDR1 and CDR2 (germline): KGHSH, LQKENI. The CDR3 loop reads CASSLSSTDTQYF. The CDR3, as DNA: TGTGCCAGCTCATTATCTAGCACAGATACGCAGTATTTT. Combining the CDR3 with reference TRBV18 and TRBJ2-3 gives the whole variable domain NAGVMQNPRHLVRRRGQEARLRCSPMKGHSHVYWYRQLPEEGLKFMVYLQKENIIDESGMPKERFSAEFPKEGPSILRIQQVVRGDSAAYFCASSLSSTDTQYFGPGTRLTVL.

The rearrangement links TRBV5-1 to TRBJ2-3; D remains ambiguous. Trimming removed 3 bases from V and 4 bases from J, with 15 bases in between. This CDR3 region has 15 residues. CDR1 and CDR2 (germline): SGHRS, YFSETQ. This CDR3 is CASSYTKSGADTQYF. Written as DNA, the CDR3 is TGCGCCAGCAGCTATACTAAATCTGGTGCAGATACGCAGTATTTT.

DNA for the CDR3: TGTGCCAGCAGCCAAGGTTCCGGGGTTGGGTCACCCCTCCACTTT. Translation: CASSQGSGVGSPLHF. The rearrangement links TRBV3-1 (or the pseudogene TRBV3-2) to TRBJ1-6; D is unclear. The CDR3 is made up of 15 amino acids. CDR1 and CDR2 from the germline V gene are LGHDT and YNNKEL (reference sequence). The germline V and J ends were trimmed by 1 base and 10 bases, with 14 bases remaining between them.

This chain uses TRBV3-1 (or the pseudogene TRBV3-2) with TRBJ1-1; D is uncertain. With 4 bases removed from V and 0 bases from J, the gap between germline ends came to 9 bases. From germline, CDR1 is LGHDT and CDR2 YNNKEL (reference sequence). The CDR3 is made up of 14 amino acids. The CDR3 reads CASSRRELNTEAFF. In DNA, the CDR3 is TGTGCCAGCAGCCGACGGGAATTGAACACTGAAGCTTTCTTT.

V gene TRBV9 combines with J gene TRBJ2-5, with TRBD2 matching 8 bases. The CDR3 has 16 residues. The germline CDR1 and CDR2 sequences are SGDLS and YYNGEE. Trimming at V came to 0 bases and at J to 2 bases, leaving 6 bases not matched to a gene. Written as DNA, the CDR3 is TGTGCCAGCAGCGTAGTCCCGGGAGGGACACAAGAGACCCAGTACTTC. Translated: CASSVVPGGTQETQYF. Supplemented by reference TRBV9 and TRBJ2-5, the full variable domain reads DSGVTQTPKHLITATGQRVTLRCSPRSGDLSVYWYQQSLDQGLQFLIQYYNGEERAKGNILERFSAQQFPDLHSELNLSSLELGDSALYFCASSVVPGGTQETQYFGPGTRLLVL.

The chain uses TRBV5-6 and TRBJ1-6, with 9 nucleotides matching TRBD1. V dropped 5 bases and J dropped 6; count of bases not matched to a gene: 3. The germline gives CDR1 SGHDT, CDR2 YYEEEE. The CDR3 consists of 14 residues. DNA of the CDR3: TGTGCCAGCAGGTGGGGACAGGGTAATTCACCCCTCCACTTT. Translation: CASRWGQGNSPLHF.

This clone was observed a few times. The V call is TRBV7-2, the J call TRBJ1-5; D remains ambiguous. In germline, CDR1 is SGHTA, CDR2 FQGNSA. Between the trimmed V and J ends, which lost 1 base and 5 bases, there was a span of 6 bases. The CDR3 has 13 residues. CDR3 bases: TGTGCCAGCAGCTTAGGGTGGCATCAGCCCCAGCATTTT. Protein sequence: CASSLGWHQPQHF. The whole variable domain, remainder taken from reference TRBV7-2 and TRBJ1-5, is GAGVSQSPSNKVTEKGKDVELRCDPISGHTALYWYRQSLGQGLEFLIYFQGNSAPDKSGLPSDRFSAERTGGSVSTLTIQRTQQEDSAVYLCASSLGWHQPQHFGDGTRLSIL.

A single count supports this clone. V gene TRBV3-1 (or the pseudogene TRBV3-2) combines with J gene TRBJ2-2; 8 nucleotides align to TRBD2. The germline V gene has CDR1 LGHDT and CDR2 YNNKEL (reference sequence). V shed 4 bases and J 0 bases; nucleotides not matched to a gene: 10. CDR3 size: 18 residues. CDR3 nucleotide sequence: TGTGCCAGCAGCCTGGGGTGGGCGGGGGGCTCGAACACCGGGGAGCTGTTTTTT. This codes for CASSLGWAGGSNTGELFF.

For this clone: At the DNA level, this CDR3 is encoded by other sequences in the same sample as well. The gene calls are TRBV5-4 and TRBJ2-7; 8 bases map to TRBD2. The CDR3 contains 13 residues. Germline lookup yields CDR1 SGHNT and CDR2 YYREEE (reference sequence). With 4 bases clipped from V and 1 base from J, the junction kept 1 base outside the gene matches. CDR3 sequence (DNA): TGTGCCAGCAGCCTAGCGGGTTCCTACGAGCAGTACTTC. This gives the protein CASSLAGSYEQYF.

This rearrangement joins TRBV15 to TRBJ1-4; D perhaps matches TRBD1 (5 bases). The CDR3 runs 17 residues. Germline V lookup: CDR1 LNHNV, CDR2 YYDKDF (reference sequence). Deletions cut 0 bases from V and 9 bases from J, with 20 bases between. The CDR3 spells CATSRDVPGSSMKKLFF. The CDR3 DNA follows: TGTGCCACCAGCAGAGATGTCCCAGGGTCGAGTATGAAAAAACTGTTTTTT.

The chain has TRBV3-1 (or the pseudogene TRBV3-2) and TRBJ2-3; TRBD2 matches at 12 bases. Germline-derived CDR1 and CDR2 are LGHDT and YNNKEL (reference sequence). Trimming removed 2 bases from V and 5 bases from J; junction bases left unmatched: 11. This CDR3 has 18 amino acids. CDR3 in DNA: TGTGCCAGCAGCCAAAGAGCCCTAGCGGGGGGGCCTGGAGATACGCAGTATTTT. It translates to CASSQRALAGGPGDTQYF.

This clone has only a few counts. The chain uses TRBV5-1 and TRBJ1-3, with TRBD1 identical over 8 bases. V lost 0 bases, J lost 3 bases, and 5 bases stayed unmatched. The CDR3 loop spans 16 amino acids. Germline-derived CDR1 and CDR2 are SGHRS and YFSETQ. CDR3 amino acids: CASSLDPGGYGNTIYF. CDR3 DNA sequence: TGCGCCAGCAGCTTGGACCCAGGGGGCTATGGAAACACCATATATTTT. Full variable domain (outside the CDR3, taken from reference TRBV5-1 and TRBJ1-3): KAGVTQTPRYLIKTRGQQVTLSCSPISGHRSVSWYQQTPGQGLQFLFEYFSETQRNKGNFPGRFSGRQFSNSRSEMNVSTLELGDSALYLCASSLDPGGYGNTIYFGEGSWLTVV.